The T cell receptor beta chain under discussion was sequenced for a study of T cell responses to AZD1222 COVID-19 vaccine. Germline lookup yields CDR1 SGHNT and CDR2 YYREEE (reference sequence). This CDR3 comprises 15 residues. Trimming cost V 1 base and J 4 bases, with 11 bases left between them. TCRdb's table, derived via immunoSEQ multiplex PCR, lists solely in-frame clones and lacks some. This sample has about 100,000 clones; about 90% occur once, and the top ten carry 16%. This chain links TRBV5-4 with TRBJ2-2; a possible D gene is TRBD1 (5 bases). This TCR was sampled from an adult in good health. Sequenced material: peripheral blood, taken on day 0 of AZD1222 vaccination. The CDR3 region is CASSLQGLSTGELFF. In DNA form, the CDR3 reads TGTGCCAGCAGCTTGCAGGGTTTGAGCACCGGGGAGCTGTTTTTT.